This T cell receptor beta chain was captured by sequencing in a study of early T cells in non-severe SARS-CoV-2 infection. One entry per CDR3 protein results from TCRdb running MiXCR on the 5' RACE reads. The table records over 50,000 distinct CDR3 sequences, around an eighth of them present only once. Per the germline V gene, CDR1 is SQVTM and CDR2 is ANQGSEA. V gave up 3 bases and J gave up 5 bases, with 11 bases separating them. The CDR3 runs 13 residues. In its sample, this clonotype was seen many times. The clonotype originates from an adult who was a healthcare worker with PCR-confirmed SARS-CoV-2 infection or an uninfected control (not recorded which). The chain links TRBV29-1 to TRBJ1-3; D is uncertain. The sequenced sample was whole blood. DNA of the CDR3: TGCAGCGTTGAGCCGGGGAGAAGAAACACCATATATTTT. It encodes CSVEPGRRNTIYF.